Listed below are T cell receptor beta chains from one sample, sequenced in a study of CD8 T cells in ankylosing spondylitis. TCRdb itself ran the 5' RACE reads through MiXCR, one entry per CDR3 protein. Among some 800,000 distinct CDR3 sequences listed, approximately 12% were seen once. The material sequenced was blood, either unsorted or a sorted T cell fraction (not recorded which). These receptors were obtained from a male donor with ankylosing spondylitis. The CDR3 runs from the conserved cysteine through the conserved F or W. The D gene is left open where the match is weak. A row's size may be missing; if present it is once, few, many or a size class.

J	V	D	size	DNA	CDR3
TRBJ2-3	TRBV20-1	TRBD2	.	TGCAGTGCTAGAGACCCCGAAACACTAGGGAGGGCAGATACGCAGTATTTT	CSARDPETLGRADTQYF
TRBJ2-7	TRBV24-1	TRBD1	few	TGTGCCACCAGTGACCCGAGGACAGGGGGCCACGAGCAGTACTTC	CATSDPRTGGHEQYF
TRBJ2-3	TRBV20-1	TRBD2	.	TGCAGTGCCCTGTCTTTGCGGGAGCCAGATACGCAGTATTTT	CSALSLREPDTQYF
TRBJ2-7	TRBV7-2	.	many	TGTGCCAGCAGTTTAGCCGGAAACTACGAGCAGTACTTC	CASSLAGNYEQYF
TRBJ2-1	TRBV6-2/TRBV6-3	TRBD2	.	TGTGCCAGCAGTTACCCTACTAGCGGGGGCCGGAATGAGCAGTTCTTC	CASSYPTSGGRNEQFF
TRBJ2-2	TRBV20-1	TRBD1	many	TGCAGTGCTCCTAATAGACAGGGCACCGGGGAGCTGTTTTTT	CSAPNRQGTGELFF
TRBJ2-7	TRBV20-1	.	.	TGCAGTGCTGCCCAGAGGGGACTTAACTACGAGCAGTACTTC	CSAAQRGLNYEQYF
TRBJ2-1	TRBV6-1	.	few	TGTGCCAGCAAGGTACGAGCCGGCTACGACAATGAGCAGTTCTTC	CASKVRAGYDNEQFF
TRBJ1-6	TRBV7-2	.	.	TGTGCCAGCAGCCCAGGCGGGGGGGATTCACCCCTCCACTTT	CASSPGGGDSPLHF
TRBJ2-1	TRBV24-1	TRBD2	.	TGTGCCACCCGCGGACTAGCATCTGAGCAGTTCTTC	CATRGLASEQFF
TRBJ1-6	TRBV5-1	.	many	TGCGCCAGCAGCTTGGACGTAGGCCCAAGTTCACCCCTCCACTTT	CASSLDVGPSSPLHF
TRBJ2-7	TRBV2	TRBD2	many	TGTGCCAGCGGAGGCGCACTAGCGGGAGGGCCTTACGAGCAGTACTTC	CASGGALAGGPYEQYF
TRBJ2-7	TRBV20-1	TRBD2	.	TGCAGTGCTAACCCACTAGCGGGGGGTGCCTACGAGCAGTACTTC	CSANPLAGGAYEQYF
TRBJ1-1	TRBV20-1	.	few	TGCAGTGCCCGAGAGGACAGCATGAACACTGAAGCTTTCTTT	CSAREDSMNTEAFF
TRBJ2-5	TRBV11-2	TRBD1	few	TGTGCCAGCAGGGACAGGGGGTATGAGACCCAGTACTTC	CASRDRGYETQYF
TRBJ2-5	TRBV20-1	TRBD1	many	TGCAGTGCTGGGACAGCGGACCTAGAGACCCAGTACTTC	CSAGTADLETQYF
TRBJ2-1	TRBV20-1	TRBD2	.	TGCAGTGCTAGAGATCTAGGACTAGCGGGCCCTGTTTACAATGAGCAGTTCTTC	CSARDLGLAGPVYNEQFF
TRBJ2-7	TRBV6-1	.	.	TGTGCCAGCAGTCTTTTTGGGGAGCAGTACTTC	CASSLFGEQYF
TRBJ2-4	TRBV7-2	.	.	TGTGCCAGCAGCCTAGGACCCTCGGAGGGGGACATTCAGTACTTC	CASSLGPSEGDIQYF
TRBJ2-1	TRBV30	.	many	TGTGCCTGGAGTGTAAGGCTGATGTCCTACAATGAGCAGTTCTTC	CAWSVRLMSYNEQFF
TRBJ1-4	TRBV15	TRBD1	.	TGTGCCACCAGCAGAGATAAGGGGGCGGCTAATGAAAAACTGTTTTTT	CATSRDKGAANEKLFF
TRBJ1-5	TRBV10-3	.	many	TGTGCCATCAGTGAGATCAATCAGCCCCAGCATTTT	CAISEINQPQHF
TRBJ2-1	TRBV10-3	.	few	TGTGCCATCAGTGAGTCAGAATCCGGGCCCTACAATGAGCAGTTCTTC	CAISESESGPYNEQFF
TRBJ1-2	TRBV5-1	.	many	TGCGCCAGCAGCCCCCGGACAGCGAACTATGGCTACACCTTC	CASSPRTANYGYTF
TRBJ2-7	TRBV10-2	.	few	TGCGCCAGCAGTCTATCGCAACAAGAGCAGTACTTC	CASSLSQQEQYF
TRBJ1-2	TRBV29-1	.	few	TGCAGCACGGGGTTCGGCTACACCTTC	CSTGFGYTF
TRBJ2-7	TRBV9	.	few	TGTGCCAGCAGCGTCAACGCGCGGACCTACGAGCAGTACTTC	CASSVNARTYEQYF
TRBJ2-3	TRBV28	.	.	TGTGCCAGCAGCCCTCTGGGGTTGGTAGATACGCAGTATTTT	CASSPLGLVDTQYF
TRBJ2-7	TRBV20-1	TRBD1	.	TGCAGTGCGTCACTGGACAGGGACCACGAGCAGTACTTC	CSASLDRDHEQYF
TRBJ2-1	TRBV4-2	.	few	TGTGCCAGCAGCCAAAACCCCTGGGATGAGCAGTTCTTC	CASSQNPWDEQFF
TRBJ1-4	TRBV7-9	.	few	TGTGCCAGCACCCGAGGCGGCTCTAATGAAAAACTGTTTTTT	CASTRGGSNEKLFF
TRBJ1-1	TRBV12-3/TRBV12-4	.	many	TGTGCCAGCAGCTTGGACAGATACACTGAAGCTTTCTTT	CASSLDRYTEAFF
TRBJ2-7	TRBV29-1	.	.	TGCAGCGTTCTAGGCGGGCGGGGCTTCCACGAGCAGTACTTC	CSVLGGRGFHEQYF
TRBJ1-5	TRBV5-5	.	many	TGTGCCAGCAGCTTATCTACTCTGGCCCAGCCCCAGCATTTT	CASSLSTLAQPQHF
TRBJ2-3	TRBV7-2	.	many	TGTGCCAGCAGCTTTGGAAGCGCAGACACAGATACGCAGTATTTT	CASSFGSADTDTQYF
TRBJ2-6	TRBV5-1	.	many	TGCGCCAGCAGCTTGAGTCAGTTCCTTGGGGCCAACGTCCTGACTTTC	CASSLSQFLGANVLTF
TRBJ2-3	TRBV6-5	.	few	TGTGCCACCATGGTCGGAGATACGCAGTATTTT	CATMVGDTQYF
TRBJ2-1	TRBV27	TRBD2	.	TGTGCCAGCAGTGTCATTAGCGGGAGCGGGTACAATGAGCAGTTCTTC	CASSVISGSGYNEQFF
TRBJ1-2	TRBV6-1	.	.	TGTGCCAGCACCCAATCGGTCCTGGACAGCGTCTCCTATGGCTACACCTTC	CASTQSVLDSVSYGYTF
TRBJ1-1	TRBV20-1	.	.	TGCAGTGCTAGGGGGCATAGGAACACTGAAGCTTTCTTT	CSARGHRNTEAFF
TRBJ2-1	TRBV5-1	.	many	TGCGCCAGCAGCTCAGACCTCGGACAGTCATACAATGAGCAGTTCTTC	CASSSDLGQSYNEQFF
TRBJ2-1	TRBV5-1	.	many	TGCGCCAGCAGCTTGGCCGGGACGGGGAGCACCTACAATGAGCAGTTCTTC	CASSLAGTGSTYNEQFF
TRBJ2-6	TRBV29-1	.	.	TGCAGCGTTGACGGGACATACTCTGGGGCCAACGTCCTGACTTTC	CSVDGTYSGANVLTF
TRBJ1-5	TRBV28	.	.	TGTGCCAGCAGAGAGGGATTGGGCAATCAGCCCCAGCATTTT	CASREGLGNQPQHF
TRBJ1-2	TRBV7-2	.	.	TGTGCCAGCAGCTTCGGACCGGGGTCCTATGGCTACACCTTC	CASSFGPGSYGYTF
TRBJ2-7	TRBV5-1	TRBD1	.	TGCGCCAGCAAAGCCGGGACAGGGACCTACGAGCAGTACTTC	CASKAGTGTYEQYF
TRBJ2-3	TRBV4-3	.	few	TGCGCCAGCAGCCAAGAACCGGTTGGGGATACGCAGTATTTT	CASSQEPVGDTQYF
TRBJ1-2	TRBV27	TRBD1	many	TGTGCCAGCAGTCCAACCGCGACAGGGGGCGTAGGTGGCTACACCTTC	CASSPTATGGVGGYTF